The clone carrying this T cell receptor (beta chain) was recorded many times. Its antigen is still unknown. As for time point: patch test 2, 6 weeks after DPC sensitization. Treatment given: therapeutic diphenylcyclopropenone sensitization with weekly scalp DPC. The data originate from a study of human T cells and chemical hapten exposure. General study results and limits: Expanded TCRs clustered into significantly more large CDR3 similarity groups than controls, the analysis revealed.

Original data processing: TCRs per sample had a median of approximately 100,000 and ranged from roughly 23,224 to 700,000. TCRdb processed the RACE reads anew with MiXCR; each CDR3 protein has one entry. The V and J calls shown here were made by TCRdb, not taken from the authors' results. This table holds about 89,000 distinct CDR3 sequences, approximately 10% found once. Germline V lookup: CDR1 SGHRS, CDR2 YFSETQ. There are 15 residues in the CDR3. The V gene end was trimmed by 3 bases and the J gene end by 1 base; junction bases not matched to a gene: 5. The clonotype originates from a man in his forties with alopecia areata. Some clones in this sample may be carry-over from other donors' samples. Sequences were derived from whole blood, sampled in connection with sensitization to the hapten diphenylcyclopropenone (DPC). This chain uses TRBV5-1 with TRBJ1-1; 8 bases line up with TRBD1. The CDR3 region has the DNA TGCGCCAGCAGCTCAAGGACAGGGAGGAACACTGAAGCTTTCTTT. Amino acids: CASSSRTGRNTEAFF.